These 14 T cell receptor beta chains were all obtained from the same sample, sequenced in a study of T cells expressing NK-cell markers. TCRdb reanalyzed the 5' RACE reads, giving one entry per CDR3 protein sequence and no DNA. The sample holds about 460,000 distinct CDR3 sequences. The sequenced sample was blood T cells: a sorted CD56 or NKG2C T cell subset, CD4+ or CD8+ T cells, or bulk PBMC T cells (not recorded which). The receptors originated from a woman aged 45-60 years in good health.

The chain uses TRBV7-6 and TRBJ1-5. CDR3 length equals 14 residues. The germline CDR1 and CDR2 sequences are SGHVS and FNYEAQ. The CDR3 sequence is CASSLSVENQPQHF.

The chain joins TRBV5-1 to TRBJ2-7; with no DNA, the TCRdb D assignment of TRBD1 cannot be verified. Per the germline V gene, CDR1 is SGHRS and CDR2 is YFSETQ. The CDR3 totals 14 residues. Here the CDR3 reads CASSLVTGGYEQYF.

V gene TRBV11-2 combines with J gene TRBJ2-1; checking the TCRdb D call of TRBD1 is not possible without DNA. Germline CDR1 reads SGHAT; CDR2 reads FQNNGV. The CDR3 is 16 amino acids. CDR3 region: CASSTRTGAIYNEQFF.

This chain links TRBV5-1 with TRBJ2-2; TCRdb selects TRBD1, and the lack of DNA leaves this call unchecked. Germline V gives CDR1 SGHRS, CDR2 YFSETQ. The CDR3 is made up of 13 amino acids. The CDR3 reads CASKRTGTGELFF.

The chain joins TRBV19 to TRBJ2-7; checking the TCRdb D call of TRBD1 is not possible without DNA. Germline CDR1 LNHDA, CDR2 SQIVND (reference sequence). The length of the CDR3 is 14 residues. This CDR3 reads CASSTGTGPYEQYF.

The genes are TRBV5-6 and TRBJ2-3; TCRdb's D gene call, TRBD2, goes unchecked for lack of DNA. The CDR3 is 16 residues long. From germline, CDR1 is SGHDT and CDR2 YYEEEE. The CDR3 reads CASSLLAGGSTDTQYF.

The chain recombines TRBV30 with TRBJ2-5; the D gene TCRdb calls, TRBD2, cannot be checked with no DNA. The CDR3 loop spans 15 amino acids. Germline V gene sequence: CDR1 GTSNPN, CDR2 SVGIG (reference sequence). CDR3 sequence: CAWSPLMASAGTQYF.

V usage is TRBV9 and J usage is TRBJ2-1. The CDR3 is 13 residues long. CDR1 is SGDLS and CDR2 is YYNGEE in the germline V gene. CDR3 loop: CASSLRVTEEQFF.

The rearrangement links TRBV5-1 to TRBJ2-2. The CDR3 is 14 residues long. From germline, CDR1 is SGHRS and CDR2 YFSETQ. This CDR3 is CASKTTANTGELFF.

CDR3 amino acids: CASSEGFSNYGYTF. This rearrangement joins TRBV6-1 to TRBJ1-2. Germline CDR1 reads MNHNS; CDR2 reads SASEGT. The CDR3 length is 14 residues.

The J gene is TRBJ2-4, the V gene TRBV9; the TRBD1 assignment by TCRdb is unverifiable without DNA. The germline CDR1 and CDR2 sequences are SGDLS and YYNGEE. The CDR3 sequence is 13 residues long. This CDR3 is CASSVVGGDIQYF.

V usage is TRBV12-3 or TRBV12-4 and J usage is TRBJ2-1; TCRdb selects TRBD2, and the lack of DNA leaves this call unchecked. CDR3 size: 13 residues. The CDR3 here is CASTLTGSFEQFF.

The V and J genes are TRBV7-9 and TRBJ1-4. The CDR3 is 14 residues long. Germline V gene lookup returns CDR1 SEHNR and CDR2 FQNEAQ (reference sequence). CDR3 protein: CASSPGTHEEKLFF.

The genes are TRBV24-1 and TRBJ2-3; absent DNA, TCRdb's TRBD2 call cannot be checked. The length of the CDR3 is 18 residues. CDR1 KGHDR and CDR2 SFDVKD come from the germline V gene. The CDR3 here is CATSDRRPAGEGTDTQYF.